This TCR beta chain was obtained from a study of T cell repertoires in aging, cancer and after chemotherapy. Overall study context: Pre- and post-chemotherapy samples were paired from glioblastoma patients treated with temozolomide-based therapy. Study results and limitations: Median generation probability rose over the chemotherapy interval in each cancer cohort, suggesting rebound thymic output. Healthy donors lost TCR diversity with age mainly through richness, cancer patients through richness and evenness.

The template was genomic DNA from peripheral blood, not RNA. Germline lookup yields CDR1 SEHNR and CDR2 FQNEAQ (reference sequence). CDR3 size: 14 residues. Of note for this clonotype: Its matching antigen is unknown. A read error may account for a junction end that differs from germline.

A mixed TRB-A/B primer pool amplified rearranged TRB by multiplex touch-down PCR. TCRdb processed the multiplex PCR reads anew with MiXCR; each CDR3 protein has one entry. The sample yields 2,200 or so distinct CDR3 sequences, about 37% seen once. The sequenced sample consisted of blood. The clonotype originates from a human donor with a solid tumor. The chain links TRBV7-9 to TRBJ1-2; D gene ambiguous. The CDR3 bases are TGTGACAGCAGCTTAGCGCAGGCTAACTATGGCTACACCTTC. Amino acids: CDSSLAQANYGYTF.